The clone carrying this T cell receptor (beta chain) appeared many times. This entry is derived from a study of T cells of healthy individuals. CDR1 is DFQATT and CDR2 is SNEGSKA in the germline V gene (reference sequence). The CDR3 is made up of 19 amino acids. Trimming cost V 3 bases and J 2 bases; bases outside gene matches: 14. TCRdb re-derived calls from the 5' RACE reads in MiXCR, one entry per CDR3 protein. The sample lists about 53,000 distinct CDR3 sequences, roughly 14% occurring once. The chain recombines TRBV20-1 with TRBJ2-5, with TRBD2 matching over 14 bases. The clonotype was recovered from a human donor in good health. CDR3 sequence: CSASRRGTSGSAVQETQYF. CDR3 bases: TGCAGTGCTAGCCGCCGAGGGACTAGCGGGAGTGCGGTTCAAGAGACCCAGTACTTC.